This paragraph reports one TCR beta chain. Deep-level assay runs were performed. The method was immunoSEQ multiplex PCR; TCRdb's version includes in-frame clones alone and lacks a portion of them. The sample lists about half a million clones, 75% to 85% seen once, with 10% to 15% in the top ten. Adult donors, all healthy and HIV-negative, had no recent acute infections or vaccinations. The data originate from a study of shared clonotypes between healthy human individuals. Overall study context: In total, the donors were a couple of women and three men aged 18 to 49.

Germline V lookup: CDR1 MNHNY, CDR2 SVGAGI (reference sequence). CDR3 size: 16 residues. With 5 bases removed from V and 1 base from J, the gap between germline ends came to 17 bases. The chain has TRBV6-6 and TRBJ1-1; maybe TRBD1 (6 bases). The TCR sequence derives from a woman in her forties in good health. Some clones in this sample may be carry-over from other donors' samples. Material for sequencing was PBMCs. The CDR3 loop is CASSPPGGRPNTEAFF. Written as DNA, the CDR3 is TGTGCCAGCAGTCCCCCGGGGGGGCGCCCGAACACTGAAGCTTTCTTT.